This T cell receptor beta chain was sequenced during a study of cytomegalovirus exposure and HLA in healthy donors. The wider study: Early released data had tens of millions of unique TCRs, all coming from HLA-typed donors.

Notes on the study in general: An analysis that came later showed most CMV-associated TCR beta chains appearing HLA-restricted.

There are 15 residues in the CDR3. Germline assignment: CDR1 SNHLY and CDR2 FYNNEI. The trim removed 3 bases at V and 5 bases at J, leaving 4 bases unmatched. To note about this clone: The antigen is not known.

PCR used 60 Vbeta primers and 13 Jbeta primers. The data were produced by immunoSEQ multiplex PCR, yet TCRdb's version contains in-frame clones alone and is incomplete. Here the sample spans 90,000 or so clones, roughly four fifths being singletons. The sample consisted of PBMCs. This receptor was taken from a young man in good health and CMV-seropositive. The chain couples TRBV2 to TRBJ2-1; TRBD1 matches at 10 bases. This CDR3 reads CASSDAGQGNNEQFF. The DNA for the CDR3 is TGTGCCAGCAGTGATGCGGGACAGGGGAACAATGAGCAGTTCTTC.